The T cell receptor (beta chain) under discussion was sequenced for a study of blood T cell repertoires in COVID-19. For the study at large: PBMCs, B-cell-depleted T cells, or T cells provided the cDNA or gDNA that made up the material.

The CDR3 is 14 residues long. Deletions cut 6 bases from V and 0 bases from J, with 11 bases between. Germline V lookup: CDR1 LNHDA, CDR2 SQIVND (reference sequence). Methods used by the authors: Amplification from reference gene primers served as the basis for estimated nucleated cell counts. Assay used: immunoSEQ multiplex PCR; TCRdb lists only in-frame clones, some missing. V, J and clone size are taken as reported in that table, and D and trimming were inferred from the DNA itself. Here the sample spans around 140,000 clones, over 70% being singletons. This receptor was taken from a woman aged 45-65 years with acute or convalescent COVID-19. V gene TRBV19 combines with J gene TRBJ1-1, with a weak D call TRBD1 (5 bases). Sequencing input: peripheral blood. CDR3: CASRFQGMNTEAFF. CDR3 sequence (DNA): TGTGCCAGTAGATTCCAGGGCATGAACACTGAAGCTTTCTTT.